This TCR beta chain came from a study of human T cells and chemical hapten exposure. Overall study context: Sensitizing treatment utilized 2% DPC over an approximately 2 cm by approximately 2 cm portion of upper inner arm skin. Study-level findings and limits: High-frequency TCRs, those above 1 in 1000, stayed the same after DPC sensitization.

Original processing methods: A per-sample median of about 96,000 TCRs was observed, with counts ranging from 23,224 to 690,600. TCRdb processed the RACE reads anew with MiXCR; each CDR3 protein has one entry. What appears here as the V and J calls and clone size reflects TCRdb's work, not the paper's. The data show approximately 260,000 distinct CDR3 sequences, approximately 8.4% seen once. As to time point: pre-sensitization, week 0. The treatment here: therapeutic diphenylcyclopropenone sensitization with weekly scalp DPC. Of note for this clonotype: Its antigen remains unknown.

The V gene lost 4 bases and the J gene lost 4 bases, with 13 bases spanning the gap. Germline V lookup: CDR1 MDHEN, CDR2 SYDVKM. The CDR3 length is 15 residues. V is TRBV28 and J is TRBJ2-2; D perhaps matches TRBD1 (5 bases). This clonotype originated in a woman between 40 and 55 years old with alopecia areata. Some clones in this sample may be carry-over from other donors' samples. The sequences come from whole blood, collected in connection with sensitization to the hapten diphenylcyclopropenone (DPC). In nucleotides, the CDR3 is TGTGCCAGCAGTTGGATAGGGGCGGTCACCGGGGAGCTGTTTTTT. This encodes CASSWIGAVTGELFF.